The 27 T cell receptor beta chains below come from one sample, sequenced in a study of blood T cell repertoires in COVID-19. The protocol was immunoSEQ multiplex PCR, while the TCRdb copy is restricted to in-frame clones and leaves out a portion. The sample includes about 90,000 clones, roughly 84% of them seen just once. The sample was peripheral blood. The receptor set was obtained from an elderly woman with active or convalescent COVID-19.

V usage is TRBV7-2 and J usage is TRBJ1-5, with D possibly matching TRBD1 (6 bases). V was clipped by 5 bases and J by 2 bases, with 16 bases between them. Germline V gives CDR1 SGHTA, CDR2 FQGNSA. The CDR3 covers 16 residues. CDR3: CASSTDRARGNQPQHF. DNA of the CDR3: TGTGCCAGCAGCACGGACAGAGCGAGGGGCAATCAGCCCCAGCATTTT.

V gene TRBV10-3 combines with J gene TRBJ1-1; possibly TRBD1 for D (5 bases). The germline V and J ends were trimmed by 0 bases and 6 bases, with 5 bases remaining between them. This CDR3 region has 12 residues. CDR1 is ENHRY, CDR2 SYGVKD, per germline. The DNA for the CDR3 is TGTGCCATCAGTGAGTCGGGGCCTGAAGCTTTCTTT. The encoded protein is CAISESGPEAFF.

The chain uses TRBV24-1 and TRBJ1-1; a weak D match, TRBD1 (6 bases). V was pared by 4 bases and J by 5 bases, with 16 bases between. From germline, CDR1 is KGHDR and CDR2 SFDVKD. The CDR3 consists of 15 residues. The CDR3: CATSDARTGRTEAFF. As DNA, the CDR3 is TGTGCCACCAGTGACGCACGAACAGGGAGAACTGAAGCTTTCTTT.

This clone was recorded only once. This chain uses TRBV6-5 with TRBJ1-5, with D hard to call. The germline V gene encodes CDR1 MNHEY and CDR2 SVGAGI. Trimming pared 8 bases from V and 2 bases from J, leaving 13 bases between. There are 14 residues in the CDR3. CDR3 DNA sequence: TGTGCCAGCTTCAGAGGCACGGGCAATCAGCCCCAGCATTTT. As protein: CASFRGTGNQPQHF.

This sequence joins TRBV5-8 and TRBJ1-1; D remains unclear. The germline V gene has CDR1 SGHTS and CDR2 YDEGEE. V was shortened by 4 bases and J by 4 bases, with 20 bases between the two germline ends. The CDR3 consists of 16 residues. DNA for the CDR3: TGTGCCAGCAGCCCTAGTCGGCGAGGAGGGAGCACTGAAGCTTTCTTT. Translating it yields CASSPSRRGGSTEAFF.

The chain carries TRBV5-1 and TRBJ2-3; D unresolved. Trimming stripped 0 bases from V and 0 bases from J, with 5 bases between. CDR3 length: 14 amino acids. Germline V CDR1 and CDR2: SGHRS, YFSETQ. CDR3 DNA sequence: TGCGCCAGCAGCTTGGGTCCTAGCACAGATACGCAGTATTTT. This gives the protein CASSLGPSTDTQYF.

The chain is built from TRBV10-3 and TRBJ2-7; weak D call: TRBD1 (6 bases). The CDR3 is 13 amino acids. Trimming pared 6 bases from V and 2 bases from J, leaving 11 bases between. Looked up from germline, CDR1 is ENHRY and CDR2 is SYGVKD. CDR3 protein: CAISQGQPYEQYF. The CDR3 coding sequence is TGTGCCATCAGCCAGGGACAACCCTACGAGCAGTACTTC.

The chain is built from TRBV9 and TRBJ1-5; tentative D call: TRBD1 (6 bases). From germline, CDR1 is SGDLS and CDR2 YYNGEE. The CDR3 is made up of 12 amino acids. Trimming stripped 7 bases from V and 2 bases from J, with 7 bases between. The CDR3 protein is CASGGGNQPQHF. The CDR3 DNA reads TGTGCCAGCGGGGGCGGCAATCAGCCCCAGCATTTT. Looking up the rest from reference TRBV9 and TRBJ1-5 gives the full variable domain: DSGVTQTPKHLITATGQRVTLRCSPRSGDLSVYWYQQSLDQGLQFLIQYYNGEERAKGNILERFSAQQFPDLHSELNLSSLELGDSALYFCASGGGNQPQHFGDGTRLSIL.

This sequence joins TRBV11-3 and TRBJ1-2; D is ambiguous. The V gene's germline CDR1 is SGHNT and CDR2 YENEEA. V was trimmed by 1 base and J by 0 bases, leaving 12 bases between them. This CDR3 contains 16 residues. The CDR3 here is CASSLVQAVSNYGYTF. The CDR3 DNA sequence: TGTGCCAGCAGCTTAGTGCAGGCCGTCTCTAACTATGGCTACACCTTC.

The V and J genes are TRBV3-1 (or the pseudogene TRBV3-2) and TRBJ1-4; possibly TRBD1 for D (6 bases). Germline V CDR1 and CDR2: LGHDT, YNNKEL (reference sequence). V gave up 3 bases and J gave up 7 bases, with 15 bases separating them. The CDR3 has 15 amino acids. CDR3 DNA sequence: TGTGCCAGCAGCCAGGGGGGGGCGAGGGGTGAAAAACTGTTTTTT. Translation gives CASSQGGARGEKLFF.

V is TRBV4-1 and J is TRBJ2-3, with a tentative D call TRBD2 (6 bases). Germline-derived CDR1 and CDR2 are MGHRA and YSYEKL. V shed 4 bases and J shed 3 bases, with 20 bases lying between them. CDR3 length: 17 residues. The CDR3 DNA sequence: TGCGCCAGCAGCCCCCGGGCTAGCGCCCTGGGGACAGATACGCAGTATTTT. Translation: CASSPRASALGTDTQYF.

CDR3 in DNA: TGTGCCAGCAGTTTACTAGCGGGAGGTACCGGGGAGCTGTTTTTT. This translates into CASSLLAGGTGELFF. The V gene is TRBV27, the J gene TRBJ2-2, with 11 bases lining up with TRBD2. V trimming: 2 bases; J trimming: 5 bases; junction bases outside the gene matches: 1. CDR3 length: 15 residues. CDR1 is MNHEY and CDR2 is SMNVEV in the germline V gene (reference sequence).

The V call is TRBV7-9, the J call TRBJ1-2; 8 bases line up with TRBD1. Per the germline V gene, CDR1 is SEHNR and CDR2 is FQNEAQ (reference sequence). The CDR3 length is 12 residues. With V trimmed by 5 bases and J by 6 bases, 2 bases remained unmatched. DNA for the CDR3: TGTGCCAGCAGCCCGACAGGGGATGGCTACACCTTC. Protein sequence: CASSPTGDGYTF.

This chain uses TRBV6-6 with TRBJ1-2; no clear D. V dropped 2 bases and J dropped 10 bases, with 17 bases sitting between them. This CDR3 has 14 amino acids. Germline V gives CDR1 MNHNY, CDR2 SVGAGI (reference sequence). This chain's CDR3 is CASSYPRTHVVYTF. The CDR3 DNA is TGTGCCAGCAGTTACCCGAGGACTCACGTCGTCTACACCTTC.

This clone has a count of ten or more. The rearrangement links TRBV7-8 to TRBJ1-1; tentatively, D is TRBD1 (6 bases). Germline CDR1 is SGHVS and CDR2 is FQNEAQ. The V end was cut by 6 bases, the J end by 1 base, with 18 bases between. The CDR3 runs to 16 residues. The CDR3 nucleotides read TGTGCCAGCAGTCATACCCCGGGACAAAGGAACACTGAAGCTTTCTTT. Its translation is CASSHTPGQRNTEAFF. Variable domain in full (rest from reference TRBV7-8 and TRBJ1-1): GAGVSQSPRYKVAKRGQDVALRCDPISGHVSLFWYQQALGQGPEFLTYFQNEAQLDKSGLPSDRFFAERPEGSVSTLKIQRTQQEDSAVYLCASSHTPGQRNTEAFFGQGTRLTVV.

This chain joins TRBV6-1 and TRBJ1-2; tentative D call: TRBD1 (5 bases). The CDR3 runs to 18 residues. Germline V gene sequence: CDR1 MNHNS, CDR2 SASEGT. Trimming cost V 2 bases and J 0 bases, with 19 bases left between them. The CDR3 nucleotides are TGTGCCAGCAGTGAACTTGGGGCCGCCGTCCTTCCTAACTATGGCTACACCTTC. Translating it yields CASSELGAAVLPNYGYTF.

The V call is TRBV9, the J call TRBJ2-5; TRBD2 matches at 9 bases. From germline, CDR1 is SGDLS and CDR2 YYNGEE. V dropped 0 bases and J dropped 6; count of bases not matched to a gene: 6. The CDR3 extends over 15 amino acids. For the CDR3, the DNA is TGTGCCAGCAGCGTAGATCCCAGCGGGGGGAAGACCCAGTACTTC. It yields the protein CASSVDPSGGKTQYF.

This sequence joins TRBV2 and TRBJ2-1; TRBD2 might be the D (5 bases). The CDR3 loop spans 13 amino acids. V was clipped by 6 bases and J by 0 bases, with 6 bases between them. The germline gives CDR1 SNHLY, CDR2 FYNNEI. The DNA of the CDR3 is TGTGCCAGCAGCCTAGCCTCCTACAATGAGCAGTTCTTC. Protein sequence: CASSLASYNEQFF.

The chain has TRBV28 and TRBJ2-1; TRBD2 matches 10 bases. Losses at the gene ends were 6 bases for V and 7 bases for J; bases not matched to a gene: 6. This CDR3 has 14 residues. Germline loops: CDR1 MDHEN, CDR2 SYDVKM. The CDR3 sequence is CASRPAGGRNEQFF. The CDR3, as DNA: TGTGCCAGCAGGCCAGCGGGAGGGCGGAATGAGCAGTTCTTC.

V is TRBV13 and J is TRBJ2-3, with TRBD1 matching over 9 bases. The germline gives CDR1 PRHDT, CDR2 FYEKMQ (reference sequence). The CDR3 is made up of 15 amino acids. The ends lost 5 bases at V and 5 bases at J; junction bases unmatched: 8. CDR3 region: CASSDRDRVVDTQYF. The CDR3 DNA reads TGTGCCAGCAGCGACCGGGACAGGGTCGTAGATACGCAGTATTTT. The whole variable domain, remainder taken from reference TRBV13 and TRBJ2-3, is AAGVIQSPRHLIKEKRETATLKCYPIPRHDTVYWYQQGPGQDPQFLISFYEKMQSDKGSIPDRFSAQQFSDYHSELNMSSLELGDSALYFCASSDRDRVVDTQYFGPGTRLTVL.

The rearrangement uses TRBV19 and TRBJ1-1, with 8 bases lining up with TRBD1. CDR1 LNHDA and CDR2 SQIVND come from the germline V gene (reference sequence). The CDR3 consists of 14 residues. Trimming at V came to 5 bases and at J to 9 bases, leaving 11 bases not matched to a gene. The CDR3 loop reads CASSGPHGQGKAFF. The CDR3 nucleotides are TGTGCCAGTAGTGGTCCCCATGGACAGGGAAAAGCTTTCTTT.

The V call is TRBV11-2, the J call TRBJ1-3, with D uncertain. Trimming shortened V by 8 bases and J by 4 bases, and 9 bases separated the two germline ends. This CDR3 spans 12 amino acids. Looked up from germline, CDR1 is SGHAT and CDR2 is FQNNGV. CDR3 DNA: TGTGCCAGCGTAGCCTGGGGAAACACCATATATTTT. Translated: CASVAWGNTIYF. Full variable domain (outside the CDR3, taken from reference TRBV11-2 and TRBJ1-3): EAGVAQSPRYKIIEKRQSVAFWCNPISGHATLYWYQQILGQGPKLLIQFQNNGVVDDSQLPKDRFSAERLKGVDSTLKIQPAKLEDSAVYLCASVAWGNTIYFGEGSWLTVV.

This sequence joins TRBV3-1 (or the pseudogene TRBV3-2) and TRBJ1-3; D remains unclear. This CDR3 region has 14 residues. V was cut by 7 bases and J by 0 bases, with 10 bases left in between. Germline assignment: CDR1 LGHDT and CDR2 YNNKEL (reference sequence). The CDR3 protein is CASTRGSSGNTIYF. The DNA of the CDR3 is TGTGCCAGCACCCGCGGGAGCTCTGGAAACACCATATATTTT.

The chain carries TRBV20-1 and TRBJ1-2; no definite D call. Trimming stripped 3 bases from V and 5 bases from J, with 13 bases between. Germline lookup yields CDR1 DFQATT and CDR2 SNEGSKA (reference sequence). The length of the CDR3 is 13 residues. The CDR3 nucleotides are TGCAGTGCTAGTTTTTTAAGTAGTTATGGCTACACCTTC. This gives the protein CSASFLSSYGYTF.

The chain recombines TRBV7-3 with TRBJ2-1, with D possibly TRBD2 on 5 matching bases. This CDR3 contains 15 residues. V gave up 5 bases and J gave up 2 bases, with 13 bases separating them. Germline CDR1 reads SGHTA; CDR2 reads FQGTGA. The CDR3 region has the DNA TGTGCCAGCAGCCCACAATCCGGGACCTACAATGAGCAGTTCTTC. Amino acids: CASSPQSGTYNEQFF.

This clone was found once. This rearrangement joins TRBV5-4 to TRBJ2-1; D unclear. This CDR3 contains 12 residues. Germline values: CDR1 SGHNT, CDR2 YYREEE (reference sequence). Trimming cost V 1 base and J 6 bases, with 5 bases left between them. The CDR3 loop is CASSLNFNEQFF. For the CDR3, the DNA is TGTGCCAGCAGCTTGAACTTCAATGAGCAGTTCTTC.

The chain recombines TRBV25-1 with TRBJ2-3; 11 bases are a match to TRBD2. Germline CDR1 is MGHDK and CDR2 is SYGVNS. The V segment lost 6 bases and the J segment 0 bases; nucleotides outside the gene matches: 2. The CDR3 extends over 15 amino acids. CDR3 residues: CASSLAGGSTDTQYF. CDR3 nucleotide sequence: TGTGCCAGCAGCTTAGCGGGGGGGAGCACAGATACGCAGTATTTT. The variable domain in full, with the rest retrieved from reference TRBV25-1 and TRBJ2-3, is EADIYQTPRYLVIGTGKKITLECSQTMGHDKMYWYQQDPGMELHLIHYSYGVNSTEKGDLSSESTVSRIRTEHFPLTLESARPSHTSQYLCASSLAGGSTDTQYFGPGTRLTVL.